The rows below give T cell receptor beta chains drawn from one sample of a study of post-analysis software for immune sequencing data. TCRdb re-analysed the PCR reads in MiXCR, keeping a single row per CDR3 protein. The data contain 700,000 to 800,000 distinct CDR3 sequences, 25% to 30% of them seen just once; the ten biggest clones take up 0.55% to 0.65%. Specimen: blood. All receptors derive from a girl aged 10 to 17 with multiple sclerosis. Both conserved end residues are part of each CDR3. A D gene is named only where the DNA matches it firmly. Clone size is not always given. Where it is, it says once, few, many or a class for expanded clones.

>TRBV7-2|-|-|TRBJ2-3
CASSLGGGRSDTQYF
TGTGCCAGCAGCTTAGGGGGGGGCCGGTCAGATACGCAGTATTTT
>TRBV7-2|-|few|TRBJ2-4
CASSLGPRTGALLAKNIQYF
TGTGCCAGCAGCTTAGGGCCGAGGACCGGAGCATTACTAGCCAAAAACATTCAGTACTTC
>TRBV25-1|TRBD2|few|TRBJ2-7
CASSELGSGSLSYEQYF
TGTGCCAGCAGTGAATTAGGGAGCGGGAGTCTCTCCTACGAGCAGTACTTC
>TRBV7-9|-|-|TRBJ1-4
CASSSAGGTELFF
TGTGCCAGCAGCTCGGCCGGGGGTACCGAACTGTTTTTT
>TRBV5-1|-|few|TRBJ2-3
CASSNSRPLRISTDTQYF
TGCGCCAGCAGCAACAGCAGACCACTCCGGATTAGCACAGATACGCAGTATTTT
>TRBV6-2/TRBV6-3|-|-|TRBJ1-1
CASSYSRVQTEAFF
TGTGCCAGCAGTTACTCCAGGGTTCAGACTGAAGCTTTCTTT
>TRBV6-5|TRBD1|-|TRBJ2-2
CASSSWTGVSPGELFF
TGTGCCAGCAGTTCCTGGACAGGGGTTAGTCCCGGGGAGCTGTTTTTT
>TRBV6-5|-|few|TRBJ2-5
CASSYRDPKPETQYF
TGTGCCAGCAGTTACCGGGACCCCAAACCGGAGACCCAGTACTTC
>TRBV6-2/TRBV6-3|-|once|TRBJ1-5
CASSYPTGAGSNQPQHF
TGTGCCAGCAGTTATCCCACGGGGGCTGGGAGCAATCAGCCCCAGCATTTT
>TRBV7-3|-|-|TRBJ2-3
CASSLGQTHADTQYF
TGTGCCAGCAGCCTCGGACAGACACATGCCGATACGCAGTATTTT
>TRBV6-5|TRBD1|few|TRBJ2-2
CASSSTGSNTGELFF
TGTGCCAGCAGTTCGACAGGGTCTAACACCGGGGAGCTGTTTTTT
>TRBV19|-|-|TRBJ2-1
CASSINGHNEQFF
TGTGCCAGTAGTATAAACGGACACAATGAGCAGTTCTTC
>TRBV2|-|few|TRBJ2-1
CASSVVGEQFF
TGTGCCAGCAGTGTGGTTGGGGAGCAGTTCTTC
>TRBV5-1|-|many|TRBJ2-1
CASRPGGPYNEQFF
TGCGCCAGCCGACCAGGGGGGCCCTACAATGAGCAGTTCTTC
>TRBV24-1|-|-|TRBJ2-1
CATNDRIRPTRTSNEQFF
TGTGCCACCAATGATCGTATACGGCCCACGAGGACGTCCAATGAGCAGTTCTTC
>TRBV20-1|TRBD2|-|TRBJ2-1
CSARDPGGVGETQFF
TGCAGTGCTAGAGACCCTGGGGGGGTAGGGGAGACCCAGTTCTTC
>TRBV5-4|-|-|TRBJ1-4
CASSNGRQGNEKLFF
TGTGCCAGCAGCAATGGGCGCCAGGGAAATGAAAAACTGTTTTTT
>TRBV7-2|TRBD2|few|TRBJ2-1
CASSPISGGDNEQFF
TGTGCCAGCAGTCCTATATCGGGAGGTGACAATGAGCAGTTCTTC
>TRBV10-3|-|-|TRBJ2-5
CAISDTQETQYF
TGTGCCATCAGTGACACCCAAGAGACCCAGTACTTC
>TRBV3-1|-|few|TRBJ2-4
CASSRGRIQQYF
TGTGCCAGCAGCCGGGGACGGATCCAGCAGTACTTC
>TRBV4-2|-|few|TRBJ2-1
CASSQDRADEQFF
TGTGCCAGCAGCCAAGATCGGGCGGATGAGCAGTTCTTC
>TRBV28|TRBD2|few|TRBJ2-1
CASSPSGTRDEQFF
TGTGCCAGCAGTCCTAGCGGGACTCGGGATGAGCAGTTCTTC
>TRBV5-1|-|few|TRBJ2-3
CASSLETGSTDTQYF
TGCGCCAGCAGCTTGGAAACAGGGAGCACAGATACGCAGTATTTT
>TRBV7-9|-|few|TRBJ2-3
CASSSGRVADTQYF
TGTGCCAGCAGCTCGGGACGCGTGGCAGATACGCAGTATTTT
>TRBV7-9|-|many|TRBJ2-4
CASSLENIQYF
TGTGCCAGCAGCTTGGAAAACATTCAGTACTTC
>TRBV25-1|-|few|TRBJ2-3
CAGSDVIQTDTQYF
TGTGCCGGCAGTGACGTCATTCAAACAGATACGCAGTATTTT
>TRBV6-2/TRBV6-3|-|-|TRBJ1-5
CASTRRQNSNQPQHF
TGTGCCAGCACCCGCCGCCAGAATAGCAATCAGCCCCAGCATTTT
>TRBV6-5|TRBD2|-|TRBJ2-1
CASSNRASGRNEQFF
TGTGCCAGCAGTAATCGGGCTAGCGGCCGCAATGAGCAGTTCTTC
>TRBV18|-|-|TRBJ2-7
CASSLGQLGEQYF
TGTGCCAGCTCTCTAGGACAGCTTGGCGAGCAGTACTTC
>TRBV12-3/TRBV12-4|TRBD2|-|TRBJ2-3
CASSLGLAARTDTQYF
TGTGCCAGCAGTTTAGGCCTAGCGGCTCGCACAGATACGCAGTATTTT
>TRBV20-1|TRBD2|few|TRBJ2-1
CSAHPSGSYNEQFF
TGCAGTGCTCATCCTAGCGGGTCGTACAATGAGCAGTTCTTC
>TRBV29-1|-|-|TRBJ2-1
CSVEVSGQLLYNEQFF
TGCAGCGTTGAAGTCAGCGGGCAACTTTTATACAATGAGCAGTTCTTC
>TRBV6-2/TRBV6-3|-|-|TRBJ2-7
CASSYSIGQNEQYF
TGTGCCAGCAGTTACTCGATTGGACAAAATGAGCAGTACTTC
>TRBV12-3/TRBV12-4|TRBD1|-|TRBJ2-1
CASSFRTGTETQFF
TGTGCCAGCAGTTTCAGGACAGGGACGGAGACCCAGTTCTTC
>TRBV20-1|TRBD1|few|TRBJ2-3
CSARAEQGSTDTQYF
TGCAGTGCTAGAGCTGAACAGGGGTCCACAGATACGCAGTATTTT
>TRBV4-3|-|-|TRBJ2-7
CASSQGTTGSYEQYF
TGCGCCAGCAGCCAAGGGACAACTGGTTCCTACGAGCAGTACTTC
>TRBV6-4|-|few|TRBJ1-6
CASSQEGGSGSPLHF
TGTGCCAGCAGCCAGGAGGGGGGGAGCGGTTCACCCCTCCACTTT
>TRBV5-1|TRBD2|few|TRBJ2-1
CASSLTTSGFWRLEQFF
TGCGCCAGCAGCTTGACCACTAGCGGGTTCTGGCGGTTAGAGCAGTTCTTC
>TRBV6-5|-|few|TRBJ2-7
CASSRNRRGEQYF
TGTGCCAGCAGTCGCAACAGGAGGGGCGAGCAGTACTTC
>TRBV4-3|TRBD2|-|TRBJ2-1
CASSPGTSGIDEQFF
TGCGCCAGCAGCCCCGGGACTAGCGGGATCGATGAGCAGTTCTTC
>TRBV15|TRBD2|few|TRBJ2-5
CATWPGLGKETQYF
TGTGCCACGTGGCCGGGACTAGGAAAAGAGACCCAGTACTTC
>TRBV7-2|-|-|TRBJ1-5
CASSSIRGSNQPQHF
TGTGCCAGCAGCTCCATCCGGGGTAGCAATCAGCCCCAGCATTTT
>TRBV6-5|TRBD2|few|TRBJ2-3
CASSYGSGRSDTQYF
TGTGCCAGCAGTTATGGTAGCGGGAGGTCAGATACGCAGTATTTT
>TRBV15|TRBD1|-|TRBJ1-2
CAASREGRTGDSGGYTF
TGTGCCGCCAGCAGAGAGGGGAGGACAGGGGATTCAGGAGGCTACACCTTC
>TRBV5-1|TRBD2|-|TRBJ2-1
CASSLDPSGGNSYNEQFF
TGCGCCAGCAGCTTGGACCCTAGCGGGGGGAACTCCTACAATGAGCAGTTCTTC
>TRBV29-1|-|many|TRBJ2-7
CSVVPSALSYEQYF
TGCAGCGTTGTCCCGAGCGCACTTTCCTACGAGCAGTACTTC
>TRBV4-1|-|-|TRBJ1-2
CASSQEGVMVAVYGYTF
TGCGCCAGCAGCCAAGAGGGGGTGATGGTGGCCGTGTATGGCTACACCTTC
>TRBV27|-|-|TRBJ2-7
CASSLRLHYEQYF
TGTGCCAGCAGTTTACGTCTACACTACGAGCAGTACTTC
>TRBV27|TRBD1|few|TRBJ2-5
CASSLEGQGFQTQYF
TGTGCCAGCAGTTTAGAGGGACAGGGGTTTCAGACCCAGTACTTC
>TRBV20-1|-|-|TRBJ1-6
CSARRAQTNSPLHF
TGCAGTGCCCGCCGCGCCCAGACTAATTCACCCCTCCACTTT
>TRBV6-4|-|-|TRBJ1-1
CASSDGGRNTEAFF
TGTGCCAGCAGTGACGGGGGCAGAAACACTGAAGCTTTCTTT
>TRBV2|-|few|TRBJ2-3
CASSGYRADTQYF
TGTGCCAGCAGTGGGTACAGGGCAGATACGCAGTATTTT
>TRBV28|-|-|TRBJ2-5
CASTHNQETQYF
TGTGCCAGCACGCACAACCAAGAGACCCAGTACTTC
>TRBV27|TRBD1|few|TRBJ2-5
CASRGTGEATQYF
TGTGCCAGCAGGGGCACAGGGGAAGCGACCCAGTACTTC
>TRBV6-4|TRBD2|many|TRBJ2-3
CASSASGGYTQYF
TGTGCCAGCAGTGCTAGCGGGGGATATACGCAGTATTTT
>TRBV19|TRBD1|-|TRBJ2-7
CASAPGRDRDGEQYF
TGTGCCAGTGCACCTGGGAGGGACAGGGATGGCGAGCAGTACTTC
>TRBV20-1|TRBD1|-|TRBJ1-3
CSANNRDRASSGNTIYF
TGCAGTGCTAACAACCGGGACAGGGCAAGCTCTGGAAACACCATATATTTT
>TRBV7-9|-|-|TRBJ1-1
CASSSLGATEAFF
TGTGCCAGCAGCTCCCTGGGGGCCACTGAAGCTTTCTTT
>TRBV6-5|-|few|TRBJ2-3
CASSYSSVRGATTDTQYF
TGTGCCAGCAGTTACTCGAGTGTACGCGGGGCGACCACAGATACGCAGTATTTT